Reported below is one TCR beta chain. Its matching antigen is unknown. The data stem from a study of T cell clones after liver transplantation. Study findings and constraints: Conclusions were preliminary, with small, heterogeneous patient groups.

With 3 bases clipped from V and 4 bases from J, the junction kept 5 bases outside the gene matches. This CDR3 is built from 15 residues. Germline-derived CDR1 and CDR2 are ENHRY and SYGVKD. Assay used: immunoSEQ multiplex PCR; TCRdb lists only in-frame clones, some missing. The sample has nearly 15,000 clones, around nine tenths seen once. The sample was CD8+ T cells from blood, taken before liver transplant. The rearrangement links TRBV10-3 to TRBJ2-2, with 7 bases that match TRBD2. The sequence derives from a human donor who received a liver transplant. CDR3 coding DNA: TGTGCCATCAGTGATGGCGGGGGAGGCACCGGGGAGCTGTTTTTT. Amino acid sequence: CAISDGGGGTGELFF.